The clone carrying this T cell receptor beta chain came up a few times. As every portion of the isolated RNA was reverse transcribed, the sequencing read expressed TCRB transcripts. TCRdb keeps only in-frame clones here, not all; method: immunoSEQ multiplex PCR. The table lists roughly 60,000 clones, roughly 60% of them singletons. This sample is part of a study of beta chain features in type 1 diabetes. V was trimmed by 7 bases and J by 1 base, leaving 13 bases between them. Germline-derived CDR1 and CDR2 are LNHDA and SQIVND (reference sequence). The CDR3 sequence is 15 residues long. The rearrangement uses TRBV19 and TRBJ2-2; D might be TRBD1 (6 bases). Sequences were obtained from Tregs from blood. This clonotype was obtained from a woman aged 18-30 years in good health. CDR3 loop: CASTHRAGNTGELFF. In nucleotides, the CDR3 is TGTGCCAGTACTCACAGGGCAGGGAACACCGGGGAGCTGTTTTTT.